This T cell receptor beta chain was found in a study of monozygotic twins with inflammatory bowel disease. From the 5' RACE reads, TCRdb lists one entry per CDR3 protein and no DNA. This sample's table reports 150,000 to 200,000 distinct CDR3 sequences. Germline V lookup: CDR1 MNHEY, CDR2 SVGAGI. The CDR3 covers 13 residues. Whole-study findings and limits: Twins with IBD were found to have lower TCRbeta diversity (inverse Simpson) than healthy co-twins.

On this clonotype: What it recognizes is unknown.

The clonotype comes from a human donor with ulcerative colitis or Crohn's disease, or a healthy co-twin of an affected twin (not recorded which). The J gene is TRBJ2-7, the V gene TRBV6-5. The sequenced sample consisted of blood. The CDR3 spells CASSYSGVYEQYF.